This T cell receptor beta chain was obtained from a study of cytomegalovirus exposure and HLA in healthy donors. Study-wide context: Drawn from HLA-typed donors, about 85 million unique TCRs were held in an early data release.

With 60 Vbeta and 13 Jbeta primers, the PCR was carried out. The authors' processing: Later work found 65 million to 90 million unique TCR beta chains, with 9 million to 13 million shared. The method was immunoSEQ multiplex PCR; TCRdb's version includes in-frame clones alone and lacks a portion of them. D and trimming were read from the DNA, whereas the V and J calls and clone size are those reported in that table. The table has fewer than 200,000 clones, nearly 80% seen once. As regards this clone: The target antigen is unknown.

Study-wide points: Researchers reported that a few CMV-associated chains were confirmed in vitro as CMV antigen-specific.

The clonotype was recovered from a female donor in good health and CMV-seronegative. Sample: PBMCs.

The CDR3 DNA follows: TGTGCCAGCAGCTTTCAGGGGGGAACCGACGAGCAGTACTTC. Residues: CASSFQGGTDEQYF. The chain combines TRBV7-9 with TRBJ2-7; tentative D call: TRBD1 (7 bases). The germline V gene encodes CDR1 SEHNR and CDR2 FQNEAQ (reference sequence). The V end was cut by 3 bases, the J end by 5 bases, with 14 bases between. The CDR3 is 14 residues long.